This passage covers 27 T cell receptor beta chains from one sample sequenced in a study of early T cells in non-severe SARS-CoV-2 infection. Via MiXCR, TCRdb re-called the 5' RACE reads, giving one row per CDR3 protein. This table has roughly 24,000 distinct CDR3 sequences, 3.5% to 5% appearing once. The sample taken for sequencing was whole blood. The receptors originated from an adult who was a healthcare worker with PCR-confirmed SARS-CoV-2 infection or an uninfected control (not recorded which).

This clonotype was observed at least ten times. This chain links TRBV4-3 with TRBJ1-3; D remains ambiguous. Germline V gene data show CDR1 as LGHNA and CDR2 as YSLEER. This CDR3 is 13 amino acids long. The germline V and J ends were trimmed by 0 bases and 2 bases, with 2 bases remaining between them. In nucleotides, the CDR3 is TGCGCCAGCAGCCAAGATCCTGGAAACACCATATATTTT. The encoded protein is CASSQDPGNTIYF.

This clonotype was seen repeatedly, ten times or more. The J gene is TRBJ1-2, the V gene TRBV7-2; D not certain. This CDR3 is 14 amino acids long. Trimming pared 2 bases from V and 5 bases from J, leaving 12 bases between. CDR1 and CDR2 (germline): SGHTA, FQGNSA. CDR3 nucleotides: TGTGCCAGCAGCTTAACGGCGGTCGGTTATGGCTACACCTTC. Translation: CASSLTAVGYGYTF.

CDR3 bases: TGTGCCAGCAGCTTCAAACCCTCCACAGATACGCAGTATTTT. It is translated as CASSFKPSTDTQYF. This chain connects TRBV7-2 to TRBJ2-3, with no clear D. The CDR3 has 14 residues. V lost 3 bases and J lost 2, with 9 bases in between. In germline, CDR1 is SGHTA, CDR2 FQGNSA.

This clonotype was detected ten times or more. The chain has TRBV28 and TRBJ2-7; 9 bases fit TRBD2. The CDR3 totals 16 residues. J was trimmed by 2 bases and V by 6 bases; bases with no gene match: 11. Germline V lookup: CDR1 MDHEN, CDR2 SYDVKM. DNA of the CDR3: TGTGCCAGCAGCCCCGCGGGAGGGACTGGGACCTACGAGCAGTACTTC. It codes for CASSPAGGTGTYEQYF.

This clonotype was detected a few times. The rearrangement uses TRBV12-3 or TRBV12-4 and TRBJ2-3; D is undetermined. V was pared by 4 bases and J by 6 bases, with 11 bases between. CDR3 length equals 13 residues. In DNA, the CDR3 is TGTGCCAGCAGTTCGACGATGTCGGATACGCAGTATTTT. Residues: CASSSTMSDTQYF.

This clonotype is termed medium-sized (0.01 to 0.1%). The DNA of the CDR3 is TGTGCCAGCAGTACGTACATCTCTGGGGCCAACGTCCTGACTTTC. It codes for CASSTYISGANVLTF. The chain combines TRBV6-6 with TRBJ2-6; D is uncertain. There are 15 residues in the CDR3. Germline V gene lookup returns CDR1 MNHNY and CDR2 SVGAGI (reference sequence). Trimming took off 5 bases at V and 0 bases at J, with 8 bases between the two ends.

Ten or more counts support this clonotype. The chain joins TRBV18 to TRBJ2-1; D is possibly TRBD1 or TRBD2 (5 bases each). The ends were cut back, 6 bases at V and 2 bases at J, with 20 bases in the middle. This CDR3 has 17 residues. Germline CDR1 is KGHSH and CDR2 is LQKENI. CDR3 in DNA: TGTGCCAGCTCCCTGATGGGACCACCCACCACCTACAATGAGCAGTTCTTC. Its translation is CASSLMGPPTTYNEQFF.

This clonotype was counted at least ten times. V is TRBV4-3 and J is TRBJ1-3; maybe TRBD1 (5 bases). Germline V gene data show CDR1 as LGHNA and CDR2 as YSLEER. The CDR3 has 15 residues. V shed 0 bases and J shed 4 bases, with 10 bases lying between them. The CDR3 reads CASSQDKGTGNTIYF. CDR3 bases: TGCGCCAGCAGCCAAGACAAGGGGACGGGAAACACCATATATTTT.

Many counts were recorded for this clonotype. CDR3 sequence (DNA): TGTGCCAGCATCACAGGGGGCGAGCAGTACTTC. Protein product: CASITGGEQYF. The V and J genes are TRBV2 and TRBJ2-7; 8 positions match TRBD1. Germline CDR1 SNHLY, CDR2 FYNNEI. The CDR3 totals 11 residues. Trimming cost V 7 bases and J 6 bases; bases outside gene matches: 2.

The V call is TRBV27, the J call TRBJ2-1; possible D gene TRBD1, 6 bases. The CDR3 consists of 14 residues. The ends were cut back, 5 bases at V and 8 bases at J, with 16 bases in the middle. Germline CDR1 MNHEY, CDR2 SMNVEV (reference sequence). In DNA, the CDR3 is TGTGCCAGCAGTAAACCGGGACAAATCTATGAGCAGTTCTTC. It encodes CASSKPGQIYEQFF.

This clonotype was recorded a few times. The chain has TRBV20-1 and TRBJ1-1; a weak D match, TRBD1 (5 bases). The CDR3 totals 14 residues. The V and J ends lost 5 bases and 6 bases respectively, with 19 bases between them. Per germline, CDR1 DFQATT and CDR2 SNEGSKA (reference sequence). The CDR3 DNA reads TGCAGTGCTGAGGGACGCCGTCATCTCTCTGAAGCTTTCTTT. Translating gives CSAEGRRHLSEAFF.

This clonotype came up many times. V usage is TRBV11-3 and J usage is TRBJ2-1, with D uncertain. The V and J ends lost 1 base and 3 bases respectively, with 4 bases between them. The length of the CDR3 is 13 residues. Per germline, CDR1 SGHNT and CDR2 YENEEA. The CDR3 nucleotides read TGTGCCAGCAGCTTAGGGGGCTACAATGAGCAGTTCTTC. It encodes CASSLGGYNEQFF.

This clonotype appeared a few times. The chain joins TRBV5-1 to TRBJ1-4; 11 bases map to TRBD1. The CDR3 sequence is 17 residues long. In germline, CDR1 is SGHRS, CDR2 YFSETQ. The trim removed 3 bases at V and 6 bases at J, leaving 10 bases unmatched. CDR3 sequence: CASSWTGTGGSYEKLFF. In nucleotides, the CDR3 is TGCGCCAGCAGCTGGACCGGGACAGGGGGTTCTTATGAAAAACTGTTTTTT.

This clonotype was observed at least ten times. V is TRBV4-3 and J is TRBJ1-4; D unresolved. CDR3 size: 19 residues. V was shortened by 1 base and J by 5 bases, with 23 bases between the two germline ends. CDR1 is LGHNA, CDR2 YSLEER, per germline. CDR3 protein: CASSQGFVGRNFLNEKLFF. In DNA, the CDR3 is TGCGCCAGCAGCCAAGGATTTGTAGGGCGGAATTTCTTAAATGAAAAACTGTTTTTT.

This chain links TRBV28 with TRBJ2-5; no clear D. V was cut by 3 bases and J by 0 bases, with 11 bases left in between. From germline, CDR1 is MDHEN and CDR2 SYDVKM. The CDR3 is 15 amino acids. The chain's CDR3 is CASSFSHGYQETQYF. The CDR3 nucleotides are TGTGCCAGCAGTTTTAGTCACGGGTACCAAGAGACCCAGTACTTC.

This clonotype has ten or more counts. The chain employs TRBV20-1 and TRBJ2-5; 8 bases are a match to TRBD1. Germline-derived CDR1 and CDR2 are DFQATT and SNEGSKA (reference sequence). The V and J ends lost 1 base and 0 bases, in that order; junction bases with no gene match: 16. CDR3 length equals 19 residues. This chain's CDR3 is CSARAYQGATKYYQETQYF. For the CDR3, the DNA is TGCAGTGCTAGAGCATACCAGGGGGCCACAAAATACTACCAAGAGACCCAGTACTTC.

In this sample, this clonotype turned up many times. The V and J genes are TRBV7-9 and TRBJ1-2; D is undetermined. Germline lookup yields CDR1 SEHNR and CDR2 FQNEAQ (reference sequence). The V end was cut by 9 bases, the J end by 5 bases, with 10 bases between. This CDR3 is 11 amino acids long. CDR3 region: CASTPGYGYTF. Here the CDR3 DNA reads TGTGCCAGTACCCCCGGGTATGGCTACACCTTC.

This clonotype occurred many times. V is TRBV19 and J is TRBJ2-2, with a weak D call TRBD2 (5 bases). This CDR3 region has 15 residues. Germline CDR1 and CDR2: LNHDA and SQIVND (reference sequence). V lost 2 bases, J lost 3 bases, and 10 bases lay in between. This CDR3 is CASSIRRVDTGELFF. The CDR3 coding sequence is TGTGCCAGTAGTATACGGCGGGTCGACACCGGGGAGCTGTTTTTT.

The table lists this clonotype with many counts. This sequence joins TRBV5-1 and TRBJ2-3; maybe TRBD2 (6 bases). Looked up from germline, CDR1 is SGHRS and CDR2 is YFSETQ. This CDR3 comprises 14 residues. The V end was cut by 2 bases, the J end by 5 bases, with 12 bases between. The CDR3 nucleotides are TGCGCCAGCAGCTTTCGGGACGGGGGAGATACGCAGTATTTT. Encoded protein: CASSFRDGGDTQYF.

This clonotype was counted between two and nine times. The CDR3 DNA follows: TGCAGTGCAGCGCGTAGCACAGATACGCAGTATTTT. This sequence encodes CSAARSTDTQYF. The rearrangement joins TRBV20-1 to TRBJ2-3; D not resolved. Trimming stripped 6 bases from V and 0 bases from J, with 7 bases between. The CDR3 covers 12 residues. The germline gives CDR1 DFQATT, CDR2 SNEGSKA (reference sequence).

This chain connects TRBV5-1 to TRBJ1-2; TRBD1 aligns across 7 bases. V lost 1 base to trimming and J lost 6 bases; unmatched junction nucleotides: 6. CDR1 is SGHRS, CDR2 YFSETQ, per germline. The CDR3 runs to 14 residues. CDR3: CASSLTGVWNGYTF. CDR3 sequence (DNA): TGCGCCAGCAGCTTGACAGGGGTATGGAATGGCTACACCTTC.

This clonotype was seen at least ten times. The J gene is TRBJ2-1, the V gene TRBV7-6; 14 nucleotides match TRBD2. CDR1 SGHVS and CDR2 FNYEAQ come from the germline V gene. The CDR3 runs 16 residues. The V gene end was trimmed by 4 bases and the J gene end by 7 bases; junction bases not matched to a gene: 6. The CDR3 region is CASSYGTSGGRNEQFF. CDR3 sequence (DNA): TGTGCCAGCAGCTACGGGACTAGCGGGGGAAGAAATGAGCAGTTCTTC. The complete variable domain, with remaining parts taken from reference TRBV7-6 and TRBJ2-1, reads GAGVSQSPRYKVTKRGQDVALRCDPISGHVSLYWYRQALGQGPEFLTYFNYEAQQDKSGLPNDRFSAERPEGSISTLTIQRTEQRDSAMYRCASSYGTSGGRNEQFFGPGTRLTVL.

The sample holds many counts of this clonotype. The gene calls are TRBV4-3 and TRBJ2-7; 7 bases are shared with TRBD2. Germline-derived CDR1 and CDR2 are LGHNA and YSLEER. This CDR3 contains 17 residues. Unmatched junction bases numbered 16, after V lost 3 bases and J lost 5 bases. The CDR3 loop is CASSHMPVSGANDEQYF. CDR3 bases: TGCGCCAGCAGCCACATGCCGGTCAGCGGGGCAAACGACGAGCAGTACTTC.

Written as DNA, the CDR3 is TGTGCCAGCAGTTTTCTGGGACAGGGGTCCTACGAGCAGTACTTC. It yields the protein CASSFLGQGSYEQYF. The gene calls are TRBV27 and TRBJ2-7; 10 nucleotides agree with TRBD1. The CDR3 is made up of 15 amino acids. Per germline, CDR1 MNHEY and CDR2 SMNVEV (reference sequence). J lost 1 base, V lost 3 bases, and 3 bases had no gene match.

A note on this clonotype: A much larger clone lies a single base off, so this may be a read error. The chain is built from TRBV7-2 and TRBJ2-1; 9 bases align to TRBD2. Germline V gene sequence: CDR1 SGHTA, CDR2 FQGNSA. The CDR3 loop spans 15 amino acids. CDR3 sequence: CAGSYLTSGLNEQFF. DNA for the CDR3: TGTGCCGGCAGCTACCTGACTAGCGGCCTCAATGAGCAGTTCTTC.

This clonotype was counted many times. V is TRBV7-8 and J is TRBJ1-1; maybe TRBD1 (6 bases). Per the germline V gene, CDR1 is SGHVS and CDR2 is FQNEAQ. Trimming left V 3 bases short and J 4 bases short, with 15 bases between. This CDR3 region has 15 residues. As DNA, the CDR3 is TGTGCCAGCAGCTTTTTTAGGGGGGAGAGCACTGAAGCTTTCTTT. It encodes CASSFFRGESTEAFF.

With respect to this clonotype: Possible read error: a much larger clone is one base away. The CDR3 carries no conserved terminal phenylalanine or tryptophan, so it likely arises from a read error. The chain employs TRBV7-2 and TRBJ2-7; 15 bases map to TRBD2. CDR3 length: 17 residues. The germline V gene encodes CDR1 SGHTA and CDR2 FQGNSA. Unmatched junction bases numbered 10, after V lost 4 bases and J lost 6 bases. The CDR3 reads CASSSLGLAGGRLEQYY. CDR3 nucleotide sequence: TGTGCCAGCAGCTCACTCGGACTAGCGGGGGGGCGGCTCGAGCAGTACTAC.